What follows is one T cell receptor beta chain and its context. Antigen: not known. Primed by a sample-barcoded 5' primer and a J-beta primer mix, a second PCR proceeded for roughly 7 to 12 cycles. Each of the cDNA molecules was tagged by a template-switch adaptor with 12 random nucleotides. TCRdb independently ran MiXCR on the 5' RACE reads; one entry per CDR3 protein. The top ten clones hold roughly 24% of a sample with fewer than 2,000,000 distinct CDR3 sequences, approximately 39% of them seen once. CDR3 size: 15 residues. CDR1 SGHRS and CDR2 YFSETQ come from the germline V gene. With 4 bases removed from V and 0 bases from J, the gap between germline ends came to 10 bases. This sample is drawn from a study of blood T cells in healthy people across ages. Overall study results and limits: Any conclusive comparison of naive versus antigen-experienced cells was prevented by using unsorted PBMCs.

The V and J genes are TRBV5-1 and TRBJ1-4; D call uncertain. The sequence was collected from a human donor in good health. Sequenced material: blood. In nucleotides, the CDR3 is TGCGCCAGCAGCGTCGACTTTGCAACTAATGAAAAACTGTTTTTT. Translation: CASSVDFATNEKLFF.